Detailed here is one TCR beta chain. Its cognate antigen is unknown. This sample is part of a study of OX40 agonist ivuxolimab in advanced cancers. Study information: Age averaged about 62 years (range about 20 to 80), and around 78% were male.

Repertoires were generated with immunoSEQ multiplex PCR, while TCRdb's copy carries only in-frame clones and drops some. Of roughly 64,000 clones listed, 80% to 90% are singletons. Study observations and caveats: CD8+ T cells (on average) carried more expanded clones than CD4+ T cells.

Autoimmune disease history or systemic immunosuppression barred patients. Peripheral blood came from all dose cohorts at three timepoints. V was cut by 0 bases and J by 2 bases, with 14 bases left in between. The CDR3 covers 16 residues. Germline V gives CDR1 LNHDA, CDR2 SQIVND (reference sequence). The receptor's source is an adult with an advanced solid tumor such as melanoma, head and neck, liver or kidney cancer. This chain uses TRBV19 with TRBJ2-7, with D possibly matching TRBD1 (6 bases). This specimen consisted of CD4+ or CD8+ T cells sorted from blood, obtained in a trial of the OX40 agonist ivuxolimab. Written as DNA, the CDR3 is TGTGCCAGTAGTATAGATGCGGCCAGGGACACCTACGAGCAGTACTTC. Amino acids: CASSIDAARDTYEQYF.